This T cell receptor beta chain was sequenced in a study of OX40 agonist ivuxolimab in advanced cancers. Study details: While on treatment, patients had intravenous ivuxolimab at 0.01 to 10 mg/kg every 2 weeks. Prior anti-PD-1, anti-PD-L1 or anti-CTLA-4 therapy was allowed; 40% had some. Findings and limits, study-wide: On average, CD8+ T cells had more expanded clones than CD4+. The study did not work out the antigen specificity of the expanded peripheral T cells.

Comment on this clone: Its antigen remains unknown.

Germline values: CDR1 WSHSY, CDR2 SAAADI. There are 11 residues in the CDR3. Deletions cut 7 bases from V and 8 bases from J, with 9 bases between. Measured with immunoSEQ multiplex PCR; TCRdb has only the in-frame clones, and not every one. The table has 70,000 to 80,000 clones, approximately 85% seen once. This specimen consisted of CD4+ or CD8+ T cells sorted from blood, obtained in a trial of the OX40 agonist ivuxolimab. The clonotype comes from an adult with an advanced solid tumor such as melanoma, head and neck, liver or kidney cancer. V and J are TRBV10-2 and TRBJ2-1; D unresolved. The CDR3: CASTGLDEQFF. In nucleotides, the CDR3 is TGCGCCAGCACCGGGTTAGATGAGCAGTTCTTC.